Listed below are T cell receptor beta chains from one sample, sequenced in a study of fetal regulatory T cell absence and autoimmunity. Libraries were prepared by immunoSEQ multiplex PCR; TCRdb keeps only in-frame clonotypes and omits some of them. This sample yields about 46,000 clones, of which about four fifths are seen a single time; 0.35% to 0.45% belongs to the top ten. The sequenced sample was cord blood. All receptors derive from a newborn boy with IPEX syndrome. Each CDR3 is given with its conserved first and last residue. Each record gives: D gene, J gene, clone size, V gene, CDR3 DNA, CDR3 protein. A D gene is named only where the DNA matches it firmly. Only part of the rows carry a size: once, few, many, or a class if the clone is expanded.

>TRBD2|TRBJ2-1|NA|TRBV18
TGTGCCAGCTCACCACCGGGCCTAGCGGGGAATGAGCAGTTCTTC
CASSPPGLAGNEQFF
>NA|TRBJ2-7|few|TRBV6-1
TGTGCCAGCGGGGACTGGCCCTACGAGCAGTACTTC
CASGDWPYEQYF
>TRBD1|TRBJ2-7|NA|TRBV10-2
TGCGCCAGCAGTCCGGGGACAGGGAGGAACGAGCAGTACTTC
CASSPGTGRNEQYF
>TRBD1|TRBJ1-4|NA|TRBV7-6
TGTGCCAGCAGCTTAACGGGTACGGGACAGGGAGGTGAAAAACTGTTTTTT
CASSLTGTGQGGEKLFF
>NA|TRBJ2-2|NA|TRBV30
TGTGCCTGCTGGGAGGTCACCGGGGAGCTGTTTTTT
CACWEVTGELFF
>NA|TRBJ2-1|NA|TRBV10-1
TGCGCCAGCAGTCCCCGGACTCTAAGCTCCTACAATGAGCAGTTCTTC
CASSPRTLSSYNEQFF
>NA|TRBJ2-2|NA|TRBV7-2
TGTGCCAGCAGCTTAGGCGGGGTAACCGGGGAGCTGTTTTTT
CASSLGGVTGELFF
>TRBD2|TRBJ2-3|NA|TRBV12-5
TGTGCTAGTGGTTTGGTACCCGTCCTAGCGGGGGGCGTTAGCACAGATACGCAGTATTTT
CASGLVPVLAGGVSTDTQYF
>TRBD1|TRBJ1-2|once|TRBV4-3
TGCGCCAGCAGCCTCCGGGACAGGGGGACCTATGGCTACACCTTC
CASSLRDRGTYGYTF
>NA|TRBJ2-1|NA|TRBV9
TGTGCCAGCAGCGTCGGGGGAGGCAGCAATGAGCAGTTCTTC
CASSVGGGSNEQFF
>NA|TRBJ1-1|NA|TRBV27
TGTGCCAGCAGTTTATTTCCAGGGTCCACTGAAGCTTTCTTT
CASSLFPGSTEAFF
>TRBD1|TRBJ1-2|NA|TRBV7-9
TGTGCCAGCAGCCTGACAGGGACAGAACGCTATAAGAACTATGGCTACACCTTC
CASSLTGTERYKNYGYTF
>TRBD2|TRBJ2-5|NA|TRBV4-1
TGCGCCAGCAGCCACCTCGGACTAGCGGGGGGGCGGGAGACCCAGTACTTC
CASSHLGLAGGRETQYF
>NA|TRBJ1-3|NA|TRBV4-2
TGTGCCAGCAGCCAACAAGGGTCTTGGGGGACTGGAAACACCATATATTTT
CASSQQGSWGTGNTIYF
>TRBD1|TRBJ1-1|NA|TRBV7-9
TGTGCCAGCAGCTTTCCGGGGACAGGGGCAGGGACTGAAGCTTTCTTT
CASSFPGTGAGTEAFF
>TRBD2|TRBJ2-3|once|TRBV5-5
TGTGCCAGCAGCTTGGGGCCTCTAGCGGGACGGGCAGATACGCAGTATTTT
CASSLGPLAGRADTQYF
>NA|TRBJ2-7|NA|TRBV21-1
TGTGCCAGCAGCACAACAAGACGGGACTTGGTTCTAGAGCAGTACTTC
CASSTTRRDLVLEQYF
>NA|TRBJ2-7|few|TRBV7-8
TGTGCCAGCACCAATACAGGGTACGAGCAGTACTTC
CASTNTGYEQYF
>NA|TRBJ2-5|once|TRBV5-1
TGCGCCAGCAGCTCGGGACAAGGGTACCAAGAGACCCAGTACTTC
CASSSGQGYQETQYF
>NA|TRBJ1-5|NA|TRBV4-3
TGCGCCAGCAGCCAAGATTTAGGCAGGGAACAGCCCCAGCATTTT
CASSQDLGREQPQHF
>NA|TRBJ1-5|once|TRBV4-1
TGCGCCAGCAGCCAAGAACAGGGACTTTCGAGCAATCAGCCCCAGCATTTT
CASSQEQGLSSNQPQHF
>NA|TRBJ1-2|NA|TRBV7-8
TGTGCCAGCATGGGGGACCTCTATGGCTACACCTTC
CASMGDLYGYTF
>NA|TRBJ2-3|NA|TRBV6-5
TGTGCCAGCAGTCCCTGGGAGGACACAGATACGCAGTATTTT
CASSPWEDTDTQYF
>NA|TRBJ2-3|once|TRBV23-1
TGCGCCAGCAGTCAATCGAGGGGTACCGCAGAAGATACGCAGTATTTT
CASSQSRGTAEDTQYF
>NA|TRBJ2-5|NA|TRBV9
TGTGCCAGCGGAGGCCGGGGGGCTCAAGAGACCCAGTACTTC
CASGGRGAQETQYF
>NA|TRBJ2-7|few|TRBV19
TGTGCCAGTAGTACCGTAACAGGAGACGAGCAGTACTTC
CASSTVTGDEQYF
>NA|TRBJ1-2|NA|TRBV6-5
TGTGCCAGCAGTTACTCCGACATCTATGGCTACACCTTC
CASSYSDIYGYTF
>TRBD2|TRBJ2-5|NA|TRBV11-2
TGTGCCAGCAGCTCCCCGGGGGACTACATAAAAGAGACCCAGTACTTC
CASSSPGDYIKETQYF
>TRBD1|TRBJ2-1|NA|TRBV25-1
TGTGCCAGCAGTCTGACAGGGGCCTACAATGAGCAGTTCTTC
CASSLTGAYNEQFF
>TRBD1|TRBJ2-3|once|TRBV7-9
TGTGCCAGCAGCTTGGTCTGGACAGGGGGCACAGATACGCAGTATTTT
CASSLVWTGGTDTQYF
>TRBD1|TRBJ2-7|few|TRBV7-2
TGTGCCAGCAGCTTCCGGGACAGGGGTTACGAGCAGTACTTC
CASSFRDRGYEQYF
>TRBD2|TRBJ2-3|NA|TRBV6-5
TGTGCCAGCAGTTGGGGGGGAACTAGCACAGATACGCAGTATTTT
CASSWGGTSTDTQYF
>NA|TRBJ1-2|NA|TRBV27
TGTGCCAGCAGTTTATTTCCTAGGGCCGGGGGCTACACCTTC
CASSLFPRAGGYTF
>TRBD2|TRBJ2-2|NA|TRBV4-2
TGTGCCAGCAGCCCGACTAGCGGGGCGAACACCGGGGAGCTGTTTTTT
CASSPTSGANTGELFF
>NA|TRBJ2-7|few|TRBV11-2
TGTGCCAGCAGCCTTGGGCTGGACTACGAGCAGTACTTC
CASSLGLDYEQYF
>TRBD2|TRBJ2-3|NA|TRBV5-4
TGTGCCAGCAGCTTATGGGGGGGTGCTAGCACAGATACGCAGTATTTT
CASSLWGGASTDTQYF
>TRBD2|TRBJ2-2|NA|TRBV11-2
TGTGCCAGCAACTTGGGACTAGCGGCCCCCACCGGGGAGCTGTTTTTT
CASNLGLAAPTGELFF
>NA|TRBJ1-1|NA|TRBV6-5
TGTGCCAGCAGTTCAGGACCGGCGAACACTGAAGCTTTCTTT
CASSSGPANTEAFF
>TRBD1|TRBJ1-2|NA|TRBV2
TGTGCCAGCAGGAGGGGACAGGGGTTTAACTATGGCTACACCTTC
CASRRGQGFNYGYTF
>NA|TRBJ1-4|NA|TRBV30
TGTGCCTGGAGTGGGGGGGTGGATGAAAAACTGTTTTTT
CAWSGGVDEKLFF
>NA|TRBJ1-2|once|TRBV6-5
TGTGCCAGCAGTCCCGGGACCCTCTATGGCTACACCTTC
CASSPGTLYGYTF
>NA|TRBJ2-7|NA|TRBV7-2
TGTGCCAGCAGCCCATGGACGGATTCCTACGAGCAGTACTTC
CASSPWTDSYEQYF
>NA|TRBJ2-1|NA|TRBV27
TGTGCCAGCAGTTTCTACAATGAGCAGTTCTTC
CASSFYNEQFF
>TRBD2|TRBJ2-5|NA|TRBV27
TGTGCCAGCAGTTCTCGGGACTACCCCCACCAAGAGACCCAGTACTTC
CASSSRDYPHQETQYF
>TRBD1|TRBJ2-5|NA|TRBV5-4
TGTGCCAGCAGCTTGGTTCCGGGACAGGGGAGGGAGACCCAGTACTTC
CASSLVPGQGRETQYF
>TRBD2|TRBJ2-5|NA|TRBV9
TGTGCCAGCAGCGCTAGCGGGGGGGCCGGGGAGACCCAGTACTTC
CASSASGGAGETQYF